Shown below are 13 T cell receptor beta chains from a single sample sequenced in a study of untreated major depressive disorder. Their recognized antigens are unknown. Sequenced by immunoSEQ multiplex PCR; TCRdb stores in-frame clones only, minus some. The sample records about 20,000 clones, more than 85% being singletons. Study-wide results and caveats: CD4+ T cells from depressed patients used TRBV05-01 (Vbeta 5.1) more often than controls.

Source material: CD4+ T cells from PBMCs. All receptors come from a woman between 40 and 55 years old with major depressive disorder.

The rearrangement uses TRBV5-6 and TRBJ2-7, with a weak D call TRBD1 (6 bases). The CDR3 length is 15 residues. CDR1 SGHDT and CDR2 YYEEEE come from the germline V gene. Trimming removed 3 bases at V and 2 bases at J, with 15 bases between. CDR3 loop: CASSSGYRVPYEQYV. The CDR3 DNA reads TGTGCCAGCAGCTCTGGCTACAGGGTGCCCTACGAGCAGTACGTC.

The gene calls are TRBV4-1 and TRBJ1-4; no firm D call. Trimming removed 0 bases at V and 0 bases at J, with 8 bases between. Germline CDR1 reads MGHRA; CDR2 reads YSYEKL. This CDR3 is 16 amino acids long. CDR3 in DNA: TGCGCCAGCAGCCAAGATAACCAGTCAACTAATGAAAAACTGTTTTTT. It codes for CASSQDNQSTNEKLFF.

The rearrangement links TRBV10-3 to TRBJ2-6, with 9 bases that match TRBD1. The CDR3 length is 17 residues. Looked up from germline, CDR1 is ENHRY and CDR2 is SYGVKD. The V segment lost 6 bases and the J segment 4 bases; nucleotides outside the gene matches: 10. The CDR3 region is CAIRSQGAGSGANVLTF. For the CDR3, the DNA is TGTGCCATCAGGTCACAGGGGGCGGGGTCCGGGGCCAACGTCCTGACTTTC.

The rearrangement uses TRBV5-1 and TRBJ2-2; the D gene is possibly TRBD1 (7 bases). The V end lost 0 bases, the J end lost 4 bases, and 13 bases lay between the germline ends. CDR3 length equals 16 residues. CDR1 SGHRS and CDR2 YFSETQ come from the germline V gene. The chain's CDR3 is CASSLARQGGTGELFF. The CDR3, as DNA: TGCGCCAGCAGCTTGGCCAGACAGGGAGGCACCGGGGAGCTGTTTTTT.

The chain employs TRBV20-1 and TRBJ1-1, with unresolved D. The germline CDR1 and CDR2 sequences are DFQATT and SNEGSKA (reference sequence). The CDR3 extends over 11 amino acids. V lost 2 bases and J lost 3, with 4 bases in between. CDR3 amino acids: CSARLHTEAFF. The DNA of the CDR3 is TGCAGTGCTAGACTCCACACTGAAGCTTTCTTT.

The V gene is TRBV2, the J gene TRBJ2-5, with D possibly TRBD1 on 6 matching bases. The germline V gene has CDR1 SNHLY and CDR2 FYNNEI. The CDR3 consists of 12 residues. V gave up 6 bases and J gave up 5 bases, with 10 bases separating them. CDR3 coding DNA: TGTGCCAGCAGATCAGGGGTGGAGACCCAGTACTTC. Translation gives CASRSGVETQYF.

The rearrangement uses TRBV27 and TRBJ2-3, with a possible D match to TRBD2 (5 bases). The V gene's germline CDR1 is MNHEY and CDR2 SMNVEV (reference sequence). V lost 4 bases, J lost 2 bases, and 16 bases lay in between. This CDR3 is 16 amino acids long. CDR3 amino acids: CASSSRGVDFTDTQYF. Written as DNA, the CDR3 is TGTGCCAGCAGTTCACGGGGTGTGGACTTCACAGATACGCAGTATTTT.

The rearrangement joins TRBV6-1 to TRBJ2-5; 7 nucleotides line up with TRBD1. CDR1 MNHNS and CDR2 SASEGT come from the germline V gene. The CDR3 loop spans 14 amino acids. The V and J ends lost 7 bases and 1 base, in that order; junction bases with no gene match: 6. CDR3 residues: CASIQGQLQETQYF. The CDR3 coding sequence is TGTGCCAGCATCCAGGGACAGCTCCAAGAGACCCAGTACTTC.

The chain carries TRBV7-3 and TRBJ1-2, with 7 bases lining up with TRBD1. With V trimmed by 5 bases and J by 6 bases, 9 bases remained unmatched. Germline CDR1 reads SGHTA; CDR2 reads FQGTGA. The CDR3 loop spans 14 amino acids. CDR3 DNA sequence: TGTGCCAGCAGCCTACAACAGGGGCGGCATGGCTACACCTTC. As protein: CASSLQQGRHGYTF.

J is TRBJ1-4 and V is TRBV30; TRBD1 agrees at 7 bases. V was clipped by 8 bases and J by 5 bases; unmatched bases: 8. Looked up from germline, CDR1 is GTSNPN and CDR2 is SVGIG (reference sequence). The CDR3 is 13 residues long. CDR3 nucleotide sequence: TGTGCCGGCCAGACAGGGCCAAATGAAAAACTGTTTTTT. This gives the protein CAGQTGPNEKLFF.

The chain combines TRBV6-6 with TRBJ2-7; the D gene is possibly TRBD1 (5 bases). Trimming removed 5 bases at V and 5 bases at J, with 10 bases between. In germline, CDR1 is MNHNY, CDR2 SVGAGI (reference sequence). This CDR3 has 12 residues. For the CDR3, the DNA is TGTGCCAGCAGTGGACACACGGACGAGCAGTACTTC. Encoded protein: CASSGHTDEQYF.

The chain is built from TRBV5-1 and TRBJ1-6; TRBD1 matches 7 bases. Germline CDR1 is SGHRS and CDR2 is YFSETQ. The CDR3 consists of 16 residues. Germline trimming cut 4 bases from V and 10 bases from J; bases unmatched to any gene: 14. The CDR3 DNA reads TGCGCCAGCAGCCTTAGGACAGGTCGGGACCCATCACCCCTCCACTTT. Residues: CASSLRTGRDPSPLHF.

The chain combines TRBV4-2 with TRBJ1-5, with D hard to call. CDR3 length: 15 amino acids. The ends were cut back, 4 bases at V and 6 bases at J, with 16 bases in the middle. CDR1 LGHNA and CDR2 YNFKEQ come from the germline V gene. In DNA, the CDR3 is TGTGCCAGCAGCCCCAAGGCGGGCTTCGGTCAGCCCCAGCATTTT. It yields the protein CASSPKAGFGQPQHF.